The 25 T cell receptor beta chains given below trace back to one sample, sequenced in a study of T cells in Graves' hyperthyroidism and ophthalmopathy. TCR beta CDR3 sequences were amplified from RNA transcripts. The TCR CDR3 was amplified in a first-round RT-PCR using the HTBI primer set. TCRdb re-analysed the multiplex PCR reads in MiXCR, keeping a single row per CDR3 protein. The sample has nearly 750,000 distinct CDR3 sequences, around 40% seen once. The sequenced material came from blood. The receptors stem from a middle-aged woman with Graves' hyperthyroidism.

The chain recombines TRBV6-2 or TRBV6-3 with TRBJ1-1; 8 bases map to TRBD1. The germline V gene encodes CDR1 MNHEY and CDR2 SVGEGT. CDR3 length equals 15 residues. Germline trimming cut 5 bases from V and 6 bases from J; bases unmatched to any gene: 11. The CDR3 reads CASSGPGQGLAEAFF. The CDR3 nucleotides read TGTGCCAGCAGTGGCCCTGGACAGGGCTTGGCTGAAGCTTTCTTT.

The chain combines TRBV20-1 with TRBJ2-3, with D perhaps matching TRBD1 or TRBD2 (5 bases each). In germline, CDR1 is DFQATT, CDR2 SNEGSKA (reference sequence). V lost 0 bases and J lost 4, with 14 bases in between. The CDR3 spans 15 residues. DNA for the CDR3: TGCAGTGCTAGAGATAAAGGGAGAGGGGCAGATACGCAGTATTTT. Translated, it gives CSARDKGRGADTQYF.

A few counts support this clonotype. V gene TRBV4-3 combines with J gene TRBJ1-4, with D possibly TRBD1 on 6 matching bases. The CDR3 contains 16 residues. V lost 3 bases and J 7 bases, leaving 18 bases between the germline ends. The germline V gene encodes CDR1 LGHNA and CDR2 YSLEER. CDR3 loop: CASSQLQGPGSEKLFF. The CDR3 DNA sequence: TGCGCCAGCAGCCAGTTACAGGGCCCGGGAAGTGAAAAACTGTTTTTT.

Turning to this clonotype: At one of its ends the junction is not consistent with the germline gene, which may arise from a read error. J is TRBJ1-5 and V is TRBV6-5; no clear D gene. The CDR3 is made up of 14 amino acids. The germline gives CDR1 MNHEY, CDR2 SVGAGI. The CDR3: CAGSLGSAIWPQHF. The CDR3 DNA reads as TGTGCCGGCAGTTTAGGCAGTGCAATCTGGCCCCAGCATTTT.

The chain links TRBV6-5 to TRBJ2-7; possible D gene TRBD2, 6 bases. This CDR3 spans 15 amino acids. Trimming removed 2 bases at V and 5 bases at J, with 16 bases between. Germline values: CDR1 MNHEY, CDR2 SVGAGI. CDR3 DNA sequence: TGTGCCAGCAGTTACCGGCGGGGCGGCATCGACGAGCAGTACTTC. Its translation: CASSYRRGGIDEQYF.

This clonotype was seen a few times. The rearrangement joins TRBV2 to TRBJ2-4, with D unclear. Germline V CDR1 and CDR2: SNHLY, FYNNEI. The CDR3 runs 16 residues. Trimming pared 3 bases from V and 0 bases from J, leaving 12 bases between. CDR3 sequence: CASSDTNTVAKNIQYF. CDR3 in DNA: TGTGCCAGCAGTGATACGAATACAGTAGCCAAAAACATTCAGTACTTC.

The chain carries TRBV24-1 and TRBJ2-5; TRBD1 matches 9 bases. V gave up 5 bases and J gave up 5 bases; unmatched junction bases: 8. The CDR3 is made up of 15 amino acids. The V gene's germline CDR1 is KGHDR and CDR2 SFDVKD. The CDR3 reads CATSASGQGGETQYF. CDR3 DNA sequence: TGTGCCACCAGTGCGTCGGGACAGGGTGGTGAGACCCAGTACTTC.

This clonotype was picked up a small number of times. The chain couples TRBV7-3 to TRBJ2-2, with 12 nucleotides matching TRBD2. Per germline, CDR1 SGHTA and CDR2 FQGTGA. This CDR3 comprises 16 residues. V lost 4 bases, J lost 6 bases, and 6 bases stayed unmatched. The CDR3 nucleotides are TGTGCCAGCAGCTCCTTTCGACTAGCGGGGGCCGGGGAGCTGTTTTTT. Translating gives CASSSFRLAGAGELFF.

The chain has TRBV6-2 or TRBV6-3 and TRBJ2-7; D is uncertain. CDR3 size: 13 residues. CDR1 MNHEY and CDR2 SVGEGT come from the germline V gene. V was trimmed by 6 bases and J by 4 bases, leaving 13 bases between them. DNA for the CDR3: TGTGCCAGCAGCCCCGGGCACTATTACGAGCAGTACTTC. Residues: CASSPGHYYEQYF.

In its sample, this clonotype was seen many times. This chain connects TRBV7-9 to TRBJ2-6, with D unresolved. This CDR3 spans 14 amino acids. Germline V lookup: CDR1 SEHNR, CDR2 FQNEAQ (reference sequence). V dropped 5 bases and J dropped 4 bases, with 9 bases sitting between them. The CDR3 protein is CASSPEVGANVLTF. The CDR3 nucleotides are TGTGCCAGCAGCCCCGAGGTCGGGGCCAACGTCCTGACTTTC.

This clonotype was seen many times. This chain uses TRBV19 with TRBJ2-6; D remains ambiguous. Germline assignment: CDR1 LNHDA and CDR2 SQIVND (reference sequence). The CDR3 consists of 13 residues. V lost 3 bases and J lost 2, with 2 bases in between. The CDR3 sequence: CASSITGANVLTF. CDR3 nucleotides: TGTGCCAGTAGTATCACTGGGGCCAACGTCCTGACTTTC.

On this clonotype: This clone may be a read error of a much larger clone one base away. The J gene is TRBJ1-1, the V gene TRBV2, with D unresolved. This CDR3 contains 13 residues. CDR1 is SNHLY, CDR2 FYNNEI, per germline. Trimming took 5 bases from V and 5 from J, leaving 12 bases between them. For the CDR3, the DNA is TGTGCCAGCAGTAAAATCTCAAGTACTGAAGCTTTCTTT. This codes for CASSKISSTEAFF.

This clonotype was seen many times. The chain carries TRBV19 and TRBJ2-5; 9 bases match TRBD1. In germline, CDR1 is LNHDA, CDR2 SQIVND (reference sequence). The CDR3 is made up of 16 amino acids. The J segment lost 2 bases and the V segment lost 5 bases, leaving 9 bases of the junction unmatched. CDR3 sequence reads: CASSPRDREDQETQYF. CDR3 sequence (DNA): TGTGCCAGTAGTCCCCGGGACAGGGAGGATCAAGAGACCCAGTACTTC.

This clonotype has a count of ten or more. A junction end diverges from the germline sequence, so it may reflect a read error. V and J are TRBV5-1 and TRBJ1-2; D gene ambiguous. The CDR3 is made up of 12 amino acids. CDR1 is SGHRS, CDR2 YFSETQ, per germline. The CDR3 sequence: CASSLDGDGYTF. CDR3 DNA: TGTGCCAGCAGCTTAGACGGTGATGGCTACACCTTC.

This clonotype was observed at least ten times. The V gene is TRBV7-2, the J gene TRBJ2-2; D is uncertain. The V and J ends lost 1 base and 10 bases respectively, with 10 bases between them. The CDR3 length is 13 residues. CDR1 and CDR2 (germline): SGHTA, FQGNSA. The CDR3 sequence is CASSLDTVLELFF. In nucleotides, the CDR3 is TGTGCCAGCAGCTTAGATACGGTTTTGGAGCTGTTTTTT.

There are many counts of this clonotype. V gene TRBV19 combines with J gene TRBJ1-2; D is unclear. CDR3 length: 12 amino acids. Deletions cut 8 bases from V and 5 bases from J, with 12 bases between. Germline CDR1 reads LNHDA; CDR2 reads SQIVND (reference sequence). CDR3 residues: CASWTIGYGYTF. In nucleotides, the CDR3 is TGTGCCAGTTGGACCATCGGTTATGGCTACACCTTC.

This clonotype was observed at least ten times. V is TRBV4-1 and J is TRBJ1-2; 9 positions agree with TRBD1. The J segment lost 4 bases and the V segment lost 5 bases, leaving 20 bases of the junction unmatched. Germline values: CDR1 MGHRA, CDR2 YSYEKL. The CDR3 extends over 19 amino acids. The CDR3 DNA follows: TGCGCCAGCAGCAAGACCGACCGGGACAGGGCCCGCGGGGGCTATGGCTACACCTTC. It translates to CASSKTDRDRARGGYGYTF.

V and J are TRBV5-5 and TRBJ2-2; 7 bases are a match to TRBD1. The CDR3 consists of 17 residues. Germline CDR1 SGHKS, CDR2 YYEKEE (reference sequence). After removal of 6 bases from V and 3 bases from J, the junction contained 14 bases not matched to a gene. The CDR3 protein is CASTINRGFPYTGELFF. CDR3 sequence (DNA): TGTGCCAGCACTATTAACAGGGGATTCCCGTACACCGGGGAGCTGTTTTTT. Using reference TRBV5-5 and TRBJ2-2 for the parts outside the CDR3, the full variable domain is DAGVTQSPTHLIKTRGQQVTLRCSPISGHKSVSWYQQVLGQGPQFIFQYYEKEERGRGNFPDRFSARQFPNYSSELNVNALLLGDSALYLCASTINRGFPYTGELFFGEGSRLTVL.

This clonotype occurred many times. This chain joins TRBV10-3 and TRBJ1-1; unclear D gene. The germline V and J ends were trimmed by 0 bases and 3 bases, with 5 bases remaining between them. There are 13 residues in the CDR3. In germline, CDR1 is ENHRY, CDR2 SYGVKD. The CDR3 spells CAISESGYTEAFF. The CDR3 nucleotides are TGTGCCATCAGTGAGTCGGGGTACACTGAAGCTTTCTTT.

The chain combines TRBV4-1 with TRBJ1-1; TRBD1 is a possible D gene (5 bases). The CDR3 extends over 18 amino acids. Trimming cost V 1 base and J 6 bases, with 24 bases left between them. Germline V gives CDR1 MGHRA, CDR2 YSYEKL. The CDR3 region is CASSQARGVLRQRPEAFF. In DNA form, the CDR3 reads TGCGCCAGCAGCCAAGCGCGGGGTGTACTTCGACAGCGCCCTGAAGCTTTCTTT.

This clonotype has ten or more counts. The chain recombines TRBV15 with TRBJ2-7; no reliable D call. Germline loops: CDR1 LNHNV, CDR2 YYDKDF (reference sequence). The V and J ends lost 0 bases and 4 bases respectively, with 4 bases between them. This CDR3 has 12 residues. The CDR3 reads CATSRDVYEQYF. CDR3 in DNA: TGTGCCACCAGCAGAGATGTTTACGAGCAGTACTTC. Complete variable domain (other parts from reference TRBV15 and TRBJ2-7): DAMVIQNPRYQVTQFGKPVTLSCSQTLNHNVMYWYQQKSSQAPKLLFHYYDKDFNNEADTPDNFQSRRPNTSFCFLDIRSPGLGDTAMYLCATSRDVYEQYFGPGTRLTVT.

CDR3 loop: CASSLSWGEQYF. DNA of the CDR3: TGTGCCAGCAGCTTATCGTGGGGTGAGCAGTACTTC. The chain uses TRBV7-6 and TRBJ2-7; D remains ambiguous. Germline-derived CDR1 and CDR2 are SGHVS and FNYEAQ. The ends were cut back, 2 bases at V and 7 bases at J, with 9 bases in the middle. The CDR3 extends over 12 amino acids.

There are many counts of this clonotype. The gene calls are TRBV11-2 and TRBJ2-7; tentatively, D is TRBD1 or TRBD2 (5 bases each). The CDR3 length is 12 residues. Germline-derived CDR1 and CDR2 are SGHAT and FQNNGV. V gave up 6 bases and J gave up 3 bases, with 9 bases separating them. DNA of the CDR3: TGTGCCAGCAGTTTGGGGGTCTACGAGCAGTACTTC. Encoded protein: CASSLGVYEQYF.

This clonotype was detected many times. This rearrangement joins TRBV10-3 to TRBJ2-6; TRBD2 matches 11 bases. After removal of 7 bases from V and 3 bases from J, the junction contained 5 bases not matched to a gene. The CDR3 sequence is 16 residues long. From germline, CDR1 is ENHRY and CDR2 SYGVKD. CDR3 sequence reads: CAIMTSGIRGANVLTF. The CDR3 region has the DNA TGTGCCATCATGACTAGCGGGATCCGTGGGGCCAACGTCCTGACTTTC.

With regard to this clonotype: At one end the junction does not follow the germline gene, possibly because of a read error. The chain couples TRBV6-5 to TRBJ1-1; TRBD1 is a possible D gene (5 bases). This CDR3 spans 14 amino acids. Per the germline V gene, CDR1 is MNHEY and CDR2 is SVGAGI. As DNA, the CDR3 is TGTGCCAGCAGTTACGGTAGACAGAACACTGAAGCTCTCTTT. It is translated as CASSYGRQNTEALF.